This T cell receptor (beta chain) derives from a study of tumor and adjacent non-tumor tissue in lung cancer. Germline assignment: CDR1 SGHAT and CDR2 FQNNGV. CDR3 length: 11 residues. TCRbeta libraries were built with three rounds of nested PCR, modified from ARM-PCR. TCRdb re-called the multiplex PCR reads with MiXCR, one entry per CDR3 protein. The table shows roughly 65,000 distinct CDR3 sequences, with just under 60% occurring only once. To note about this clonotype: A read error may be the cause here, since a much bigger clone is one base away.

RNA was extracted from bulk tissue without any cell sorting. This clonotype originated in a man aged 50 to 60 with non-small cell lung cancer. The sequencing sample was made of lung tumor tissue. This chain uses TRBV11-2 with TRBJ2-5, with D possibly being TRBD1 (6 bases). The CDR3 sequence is CASRGQETRYF. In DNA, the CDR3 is TGTGCCAGCAGGGGACAAGAGACCCGGTACTTC.